This T cell receptor beta chain was captured by sequencing in a study of blood T cell repertoires in COVID-19. Study-wide background: Samples came from the United States, Italy and Spain, spanning acute and convalescent COVID-19.

The CDR3 covers 14 residues. The germline CDR1 and CDR2 sequences are SNHLY and FYNNEI. V lost 5 bases and J 0 bases, leaving 10 bases between the germline ends. As handled by the study authors: Amplification from reference gene primers served as the basis for estimated nucleated cell counts. The method was immunoSEQ multiplex PCR; TCRdb's version includes in-frame clones alone and lacks a portion of them. That table supplies the V and J calls and clone size; D and trimming were determined from the DNA. The table includes 60,000 to 75,000 clones, approximately 89% detected once. The source material was peripheral blood. The TCR originated in a woman older than 75 with active or convalescent COVID-19. The rearrangement joins TRBV2 to TRBJ2-5; tentative D call: TRBD1 (5 bases). The CDR3 reads CASSPDRNQETQYF. Written as DNA, the CDR3 is TGTGCCAGCAGTCCAGACAGAAACCAAGAGACCCAGTACTTC. Full variable domain (rest looked up from reference TRBV2 and TRBJ2-5): EPEVTQTPSHQVTQMGQEVILRCVPISNHLYFYWYRQILGQKVEFLVSFYNNEISEKSEIFDDQFSVERPDGSNFTLKIRSTKLEDSAMYFCASSPDRNQETQYFGPGTRLLVL.